The rows below give T cell receptor beta chains drawn from one sample of a study of cytotoxic CD8 clonotypes in ibrutinib-treated CLL. Profiled with immunoSEQ multiplex PCR; TCRdb holds only in-frame clones, not every one. The sample records about 35,000 clones, 71% being singletons. The sequenced sample was PBMCs, obtained at disease progression, from a patient treated with ibrutinib. These receptors all stem from a human donor with chronic lymphocytic leukemia. Each CDR3 is given with its conserved first and last residue. A D gene is named only where the DNA matches it firmly. Clone size is shown for a subset of rows, as once, few, many or a class of expanded clone.

V gene,D gene,J gene,clone size,CDR3 length,CDR3 protein,CDR3 DNA
TRBV2,-,TRBJ1-1,-,13,CASSGDGGTEAFF,TGTGCCAGCAGTGGAGACGGGGGAACTGAAGCTTTCTTT
TRBV7-8,TRBD1,TRBJ2-5,-,17,CASSLASGTGVTETQYF,TGTGCCAGCAGCTTAGCGTCCGGTACAGGGGTCACAGAGACCCAGTACTTC
TRBV6-6,TRBD2,TRBJ2-3,-,16,CASSRGLAGGGDTQYF,TGTGCCAGCAGTCGTGGACTAGCGGGGGGGGGAGATACGCAGTATTTT
TRBV2,-,TRBJ1-1,-,13,CANQKAENTEAFF,TGTGCCAACCAAAAAGCGGAAAACACTGAAGCTTTCTTT
TRBV5-1,TRBD2,TRBJ2-7,-,18,CASSLALAGATTTERQYF,TGCGCCAGCAGCTTGGCGCTAGCGGGGGCCACTACCACGGAGCGTCAGTACTTC
TRBV19,TRBD2,TRBJ2-1,-,14,CASSFSGGYNEQFF,TGTGCCAGTAGTTTTAGCGGGGGGTACAATGAGCAGTTCTTC
TRBV5-5,TRBD2,TRBJ2-2,-,17,CASSRTSGGHNTGELFF,TGTGCCAGCAGCCGGACTAGCGGGGGGCACAACACCGGGGAGCTGTTTTTT
TRBV27,TRBD2,TRBJ2-3,-,14,CASRTSGGTDTQYF,TGTGCCAGCAGGACTAGCGGTGGCACAGATACGCAGTATTTT
TRBV7-6,-,TRBJ2-7,-,13,CASSNDLRGEQYF,TGTGCCAGCAGCAATGACCTTCGCGGCGAGCAGTACTTC
TRBV7-8,-,TRBJ2-1,-,15,CASSPLPQLVYEQFF,TGTGCCAGCAGCCCCCTCCCCCAGTTGGTCTATGAGCAGTTCTTC
TRBV11-2,TRBD1,TRBJ1-1,-,15,CASSSLTGSFTEAFF,TGTGCCAGCAGCTCCCTGACAGGGAGTTTTACTGAAGCTTTCTTT
TRBV19,TRBD1,TRBJ1-1,-,17,CASSHLGGQGGRYEAFF,TGTGCCAGTAGCCACCTGGGTGGACAGGGGGGGCGTTATGAAGCTTTCTTT
TRBV6-1,-,TRBJ1-1,few,14,CASSPDKGRTEAFF,TGTGCCAGCAGCCCCGACAAGGGTAGGACTGAAGCTTTCTTT
TRBV5-4,-,TRBJ1-2,-,15,CASSGDWGSVSGYTF,TGTGCCAGCAGCGGCGACTGGGGATCAGTCTCTGGCTACACCTTC
TRBV10-1,TRBD1,TRBJ1-3,-,16,CASIPHLDRGENTIYF,TGCGCCAGCATTCCCCATCTTGACAGGGGTGAAAACACCATATATTTT
TRBV19,-,TRBJ1-5,few,12,CASSMGVRPQHF,TGTGCCAGTAGTATGGGTGTGCGGCCCCAGCATTTT
TRBV2,TRBD1,TRBJ1-5,-,14,CASSVQGVYQPQHF,TGTGCCAGCAGTGTCCAGGGGGTTTATCAGCCCCAGCATTTT
TRBV11-2,-,TRBJ2-1,-,13,CASSPVSMTEQFF,TGTGCCAGCAGCCCCGTTTCGATGACAGAGCAGTTCTTC
TRBV5-4,TRBD1,TRBJ1-6,once,19,CASSLTGDPYFHYNSPLHF,TGTGCCAGCAGCCTTACAGGGGATCCATATTTTCACTATAATTCACCCCTCCACTTT
TRBV6-5,-,TRBJ1-2,-,15,CASSLHREANYGYTF,TGTGCCAGCAGTTTACACAGGGAAGCTAACTATGGCTACACCTTC
TRBV5-4,-,TRBJ1-2,-,14,CASSSRTETDGYTF,TGTGCCAGCAGCTCAAGGACAGAGACGGATGGCTACACCTTC
TRBV5-5,TRBD1,TRBJ2-7,-,15,CASSGSGQGPYEQYF,TGTGCCAGCAGCGGCTCGGGACAGGGGCCCTACGAGCAGTACTTC
TRBV2,TRBD1,TRBJ1-2,-,14,CASRTGTENYGYTF,TGTGCCAGCAGGACCGGGACAGAGAACTATGGCTACACCTTC
TRBV5-1,TRBD1,TRBJ1-3,-,19,CASSRTAGGLASSGNTIYF,TGCGCCAGCAGCCGAACGGCAGGGGGCCTCGCTAGCTCTGGAAACACCATATATTTT
TRBV11-2,-,TRBJ1-5,-,13,CASSKEGDQPQHF,TGTGCCAGCAGCAAAGAGGGGGATCAGCCCCAGCATTTT
TRBV11-3,-,TRBJ2-1,-,13,CASSLDRVNEQFF,TGTGCCAGCAGCTTAGACAGGGTCAATGAGCAGTTCTTC
TRBV7-8,-,TRBJ2-1,-,16,CASSLALDLGGGEQFF,TGTGCCAGCAGCTTAGCTCTGGACCTTGGTGGCGGTGAGCAGTTCTTC
TRBV6-6,-,TRBJ1-2,-,12,CASSLGKGGYTF,TGTGCCAGCAGTTTAGGGAAAGGGGGCTACACCTTC
TRBV28,-,TRBJ1-2,medium-sized,14,CASSPQSRLGGYTF,TGTGCCAGCAGCCCCCAGTCCCGATTGGGGGGCTACACCTTC
TRBV5-1,-,TRBJ2-1,-,15,CASSPLGGTYNEQFF,TGCGCCAGCAGTCCCTTGGGGGGTACCTACAATGAGCAGTTCTTC
TRBV6-1,-,TRBJ1-1,-,13,CASSERPGGEAFF,TGTGCCAGCAGTGAAAGGCCCGGGGGTGAAGCTTTCTTT
TRBV5-1,-,TRBJ1-2,few,14,CASRPSTADYGYTF,TGCGCCAGCAGACCATCTACGGCGGACTATGGCTACACCTTC
TRBV5-6,-,TRBJ1-2,-,14,CASSLGAPVYGYTF,TGTGCCAGCAGTTTGGGGGCCCCGGTTTATGGCTACACCTTC
TRBV2,-,TRBJ2-2,-,15,CASKRGSWNTGELFF,TGTGCCAGCAAGAGGGGAAGTTGGAACACCGGGGAGCTGTTTTTT
TRBV15,-,TRBJ1-2,-,15,CATSRVGPANYGYTF,TGTGCCACCAGCAGAGTCGGTCCAGCCAACTATGGCTACACCTTC
TRBV6-6,-,TRBJ1-2,once,13,CASSYSGGDGCTF,TGTGCCAGCAGTTACTCGGGAGGGGATGGCTGCACCTTC
TRBV29-1,-,TRBJ1-1,-,12,CSVREGGTEAFF,TGCAGCGTTAGAGAAGGGGGCACTGAAGCTTTCTTT
TRBV7-9,TRBD1,TRBJ1-1,few,15,CASRPESDRDTEAFF,TGTGCCAGCAGACCAGAATCGGACAGGGACACTGAAGCTTTCTTT
TRBV6-5,-,TRBJ1-1,-,11,CASRLEAEAFF,TGTGCCAGCAGACTTGAAGCGGAAGCTTTCTTT
TRBV5-4,-,TRBJ2-5,-,12,CASSLDRETQYF,TGTGCCAGCAGCTTGGATCGGGAGACCCAGTACTTC
TRBV28,-,TRBJ1-1,-,15,CASSRPGVGGTEAFF,TGTGCCAGCAGTCGCCCCGGGGTAGGAGGCACTGAAGCTTTCTTT
TRBV2,TRBD2,TRBJ2-7,-,13,CASSESPGTSGDF,TGTGCCAGCAGTGAATCCCCCGGGACTAGCGGGGACTTC
TRBV9,TRBD2,TRBJ2-2,once,15,CASSHKAGGRGELFF,TGTGCCAGCAGCCACAAGGCGGGGGGGCGCGGGGAGCTGTTTTTT
TRBV9,-,TRBJ1-2,-,13,CASSPRGSYGYTF,TGTGCCAGCAGCCCCCGCGGAAGCTATGGCTACACCTTC
TRBV28,TRBD1,TRBJ1-4,-,15,CASSQGTATNEKLFF,TGTGCCAGCAGTCAAGGGACAGCAACTAATGAAAAACTGTTTTTT
TRBV6-1,TRBD1,TRBJ2-7,-,14,CASSERAGGGEQYF,TGTGCCAGCAGTGAAAGGGCAGGGGGCGGCGAGCAGTACTTC